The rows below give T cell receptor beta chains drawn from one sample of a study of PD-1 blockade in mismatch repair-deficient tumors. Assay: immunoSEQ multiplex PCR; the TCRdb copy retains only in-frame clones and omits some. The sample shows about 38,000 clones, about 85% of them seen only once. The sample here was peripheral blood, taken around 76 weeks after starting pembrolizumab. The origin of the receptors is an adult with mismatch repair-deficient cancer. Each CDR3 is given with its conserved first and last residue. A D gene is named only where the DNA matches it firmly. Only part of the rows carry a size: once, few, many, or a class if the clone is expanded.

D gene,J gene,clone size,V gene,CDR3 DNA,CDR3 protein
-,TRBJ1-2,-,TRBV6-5,TGTGCCAGCAGGCAAACGGGAGGGTCCTATGGCTACACCTTC,CASRQTGGSYGYTF
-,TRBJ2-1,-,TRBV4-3,TGCGCCAGCAGCCAAGACTCAGGGAACAATGAGCAGTTCTTC,CASSQDSGNNEQFF
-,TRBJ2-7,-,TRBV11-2,TGTGCCAGCAGCTTTCGCGACGCCGAGCAGTACTTC,CASSFRDAEQYF
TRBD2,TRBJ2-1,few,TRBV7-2,TGTGCCAGCAGCCCCACTAGCGGGATAGGGAATGAGCAGTTCTTC,CASSPTSGIGNEQFF
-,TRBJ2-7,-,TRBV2,TGTGCCAGCAGATCCACAGGGCGCCGAGTGGGCGAGCAGTACTTC,CASRSTGRRVGEQYF
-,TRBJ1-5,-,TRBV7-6,TGTGCCAGCAGCTCCGAAGTTGGCAATCAGCCCCAGCATTTT,CASSSEVGNQPQHF
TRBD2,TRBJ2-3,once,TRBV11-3,TGTGCCAGCAGCCCGTCTAGCGGGAGCACAGATACGCAGTATTTT,CASSPSSGSTDTQYF
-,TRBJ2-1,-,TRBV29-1,TGCAGCGTTGAAGTACTATTGACACACTACAATGAGCAGTTCTTC,CSVEVLLTHYNEQFF
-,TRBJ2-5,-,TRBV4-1,TGCGCCAGCAGCCAAGTATACAGGGAGGGAGAGACCCAGTACTTC,CASSQVYREGETQYF
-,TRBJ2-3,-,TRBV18,TGTGCCAGCTCGGGGCTCTTCACAGATACGCAGTATTTT,CASSGLFTDTQYF
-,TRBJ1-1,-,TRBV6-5,TGTGCCAGCAGTTACTCTCTCCGAATTGGTGCGGAAGCTTTCTTT,CASSYSLRIGAEAFF
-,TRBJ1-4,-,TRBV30,TGTGCCTGGACCCCCGGGGGAAGTAATGAAAAACTGTTTTTT,CAWTPGGSNEKLFF
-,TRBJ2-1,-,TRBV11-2,TGTGCCAGCAGCTTGGGGGTTTCATCGGATGAGCAGTTCTTC,CASSLGVSSDEQFF
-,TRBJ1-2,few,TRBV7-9,TGTGCCAGCAGCTTAGGCCCGGGCCGATTCGATGGCTACACCTTC,CASSLGPGRFDGYTF
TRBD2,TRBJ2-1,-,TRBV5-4,TGTGCCAGCAGCCCGGGGACTAGCGGGAGGGGGAATGAGCAGTTCTTC,CASSPGTSGRGNEQFF
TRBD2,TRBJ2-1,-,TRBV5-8,TGTGCCAGCAGCCCGCCCACTAGCGGGAGGGAAAATGAGCAGTTCTTC,CASSPPTSGRENEQFF
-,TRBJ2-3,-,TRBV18,TGTGCCAGCTCACCGAACTACCAAGCAGATACGCAGTATTTT,CASSPNYQADTQYF
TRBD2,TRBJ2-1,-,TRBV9,TGTGCCAGCAGCCGGGCTAGCGGGAGTCTCGATGAGCAGTTCTTC,CASSRASGSLDEQFF
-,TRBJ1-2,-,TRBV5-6,TGTGCCAGCAGCTTGGGGCCGCAGGGGACCTATGGCTACACCTTC,CASSLGPQGTYGYTF
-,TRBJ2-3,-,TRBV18,TGTGCCAGCTCACCTAGCGCATCTAGCACAGATACGCAGTATTTT,CASSPSASSTDTQYF
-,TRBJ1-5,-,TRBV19,TGTGCCAGTAGTGGCGACAACAGGGTAGGCAATCAGCCCCAGCATTTT,CASSGDNRVGNQPQHF
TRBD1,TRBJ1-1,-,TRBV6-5,TGTGCCAGCACTAGCGGACAGGGCGACACTGAAGCTTTCTTT,CASTSGQGDTEAFF
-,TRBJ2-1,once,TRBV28,TGTGCCAGCAGTTTCAGAGGGAGCTCCTACAATGAGCAGTTCTTC,CASSFRGSSYNEQFF
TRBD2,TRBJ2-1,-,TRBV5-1,TGCGCCAGCAGCCCATGGACTAGCGGGAGCTCCTACAATGAGCAGTTCTTC,CASSPWTSGSSYNEQFF
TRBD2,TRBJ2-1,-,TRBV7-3,TGTGCCAGCAGCCAAAAATCGGGACTAGCGGGAACCCATGAGCAGTTCTTC,CASSQKSGLAGTHEQFF
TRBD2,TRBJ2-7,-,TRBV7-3,TGTGCCAGCAGCCTCGAGCCGGGACTAGCGGGAAACGAGCAGTACTTC,CASSLEPGLAGNEQYF
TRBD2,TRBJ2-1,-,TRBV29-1,TGCAGCGTGCCAGGAGGGCTAGCGGGGCTCAATGAGCAGTTCTTC,CSVPGGLAGLNEQFF
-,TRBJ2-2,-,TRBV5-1,TGCGCCAGCAGCTCCCAAGGGGGGGGCGGGGAGCTGTTTTTT,CASSSQGGGGELFF
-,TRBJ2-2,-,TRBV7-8,TGTGCCAGCAGCTTAGCGAGAAAAGGTTTGGGCGGGGAGCTGTTTTTT,CASSLARKGLGGELFF
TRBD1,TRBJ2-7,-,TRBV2,TGTGCCAGCAGAGGACAGGGTATCTCCTACGAGCAGTACTTC,CASRGQGISYEQYF
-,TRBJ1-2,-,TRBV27,TGTGCCAGCAGCGAAGACCCCGGAGCGACGTTAAGCTACACCTTC,CASSEDPGATLSYTF
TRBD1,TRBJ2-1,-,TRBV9,TGTGCCAGCAGCGCCCCCGGACAGGGGAACAATGAGCAGTTCTTC,CASSAPGQGNNEQFF
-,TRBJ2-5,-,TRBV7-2,TGTGCCAGCAGCAGACTCGTCGGGCTGGGAGAGACCCAGTACTTC,CASSRLVGLGETQYF
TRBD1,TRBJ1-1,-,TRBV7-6,TGTGCCAGCAGCTTAGCCTCGGGACAGGGGAAAACTGAAGCTTTCTTT,CASSLASGQGKTEAFF
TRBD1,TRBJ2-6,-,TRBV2,TGTGCCAGCAGCAGGACAGGTACCTCTGGGGCCAACGTCCTGACTTTC,CASSRTGTSGANVLTF
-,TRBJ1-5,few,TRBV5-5,TGTGCCAGCAGCTTGGAACTCAATCAGCCCCAGCATTTT,CASSLELNQPQHF
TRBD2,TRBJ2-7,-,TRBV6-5,TGTGCCAGCAGTAAACTAGCGGAATCCTACGAGCAGTACTTC,CASSKLAESYEQYF
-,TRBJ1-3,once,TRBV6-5,TGTGCCAGCAGTTCTCCGGGGACCGGGGAAAACACCATATATTTT,CASSSPGTGENTIYF
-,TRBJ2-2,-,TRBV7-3,TGTGCCAGCAGCTTAACAGGGGCCAGCACCGGGGAGCTGTTTTTT,CASSLTGASTGELFF